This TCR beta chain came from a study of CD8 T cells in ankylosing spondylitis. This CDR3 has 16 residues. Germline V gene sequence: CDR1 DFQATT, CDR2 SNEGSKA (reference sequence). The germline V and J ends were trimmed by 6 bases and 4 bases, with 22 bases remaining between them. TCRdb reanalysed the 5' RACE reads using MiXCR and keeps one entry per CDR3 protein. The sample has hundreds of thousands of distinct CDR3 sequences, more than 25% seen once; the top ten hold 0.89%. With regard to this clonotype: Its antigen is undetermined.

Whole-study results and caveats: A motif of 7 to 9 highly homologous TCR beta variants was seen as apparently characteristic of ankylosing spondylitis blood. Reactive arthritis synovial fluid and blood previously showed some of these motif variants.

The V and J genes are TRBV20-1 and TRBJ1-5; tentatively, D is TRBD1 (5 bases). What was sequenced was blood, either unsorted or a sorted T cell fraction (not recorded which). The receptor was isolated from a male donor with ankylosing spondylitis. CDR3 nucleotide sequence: TGCAGTGCCCCAGACCCGACGGGGGGGAGAAATCAGCCCCAGCATTTT. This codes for CSAPDPTGGRNQPQHF.